One and the same sample provided the 21 T cell receptor beta chains below, sequenced in a study of blood T cell repertoires in COVID-19. The assay was immunoSEQ multiplex PCR, and TCRdb's table has in-frame clones only and misses some. The sample yields tens of thousands of clones, 80% to 90% seen once. Sequenced: PBMCs or T cells enriched from blood (not recorded which). These receptor sequences come from a woman in her thirties or forties with acute COVID-19.

This clone was recorded only once. The chain has TRBV4-1 and TRBJ1-5; 7 bases fit TRBD1. The CDR3 length is 14 residues. Per the germline V gene, CDR1 is MGHRA and CDR2 is YSYEKL. The junction had 2 bases not matched to a gene; V was cut back by 1 base and J by 5 bases. Here the CDR3 reads CASSQGTGDQPQHF. In DNA, the CDR3 is TGCGCCAGCAGCCAAGGTACAGGGGATCAGCCCCAGCATTTT.

This rearrangement joins TRBV28 to TRBJ1-5; the match to TRBD1 covers 7 bases. From germline, CDR1 is MDHEN and CDR2 SYDVKM. The CDR3 totals 15 residues. The ends lost 3 bases at V and 4 bases at J; junction bases unmatched: 6. The CDR3 spells CASSFRGLMNQPQHF. In DNA form, the CDR3 reads TGTGCCAGCAGTTTTAGGGGGCTTATGAATCAGCCCCAGCATTTT.

This clone has more than one count but fewer than ten. The rearrangement joins TRBV12-3 or TRBV12-4 to TRBJ1-2; no clear D gene. The germline V and J ends were trimmed by 1 base and 6 bases, with 6 bases remaining between them. The CDR3 is 12 amino acids. DNA for the CDR3: TGTGCCAGCAGTTTAGGCGGGGATGGCTACACCTTC. It yields the protein CASSLGGDGYTF.

Notes on this clone: A junction boundary mismatches the germline segment, possibly from a read error. This sequence joins TRBV5-6 and TRBJ1-2, with D perhaps TRBD1 (6 bases). CDR1 and CDR2 from the germline V gene are SGHDT and YYEEEE. CDR3 size: 16 residues. CDR3 sequence: CASREGVIQRNFGYTF. CDR3 DNA: TGTGCCAGCCGTGAGGGGGTGATACAGCGGAACTTTGGCTACACCTTC.

The chain links TRBV2 to TRBJ2-1, with 10 bases matching TRBD2. The CDR3 totals 14 residues. V was clipped by 11 bases and J by 9 bases; unmatched bases: 13. The germline CDR1 and CDR2 sequences are SNHLY and FYNNEI. CDR3 region: CACPVLAGEPEQFF. In DNA form, the CDR3 reads TGTGCCTGCCCGGTGCTAGCGGGAGAGCCTGAGCAGTTCTTC.

The chain uses TRBV24-1 and TRBJ1-2; D may be TRBD1 (5 bases). Trimming left V 7 bases short and J 1 base short, with 9 bases between. In germline, CDR1 is KGHDR, CDR2 SFDVKD. The CDR3 is 13 residues long. The CDR3 DNA sequence: TGTGCCACCAGAGCGGGGGGTAACTATGGCTACACCTTC. Translation: CATRAGGNYGYTF.

The chain employs TRBV6-5 and TRBJ2-7, with D perhaps TRBD1 (6 bases). The CDR3 is 15 amino acids. V lost 2 bases and J lost 6, with 17 bases in between. CDR1 and CDR2 from the germline V gene are MNHEY and SVGAGI. The CDR3 coding sequence is TGTGCCAGCAGTTACGCGAGGCAGGGGAGCACCGAGCAGTACGTC. It yields the protein CASSYARQGSTEQYV.

This sequence joins TRBV6-5 and TRBJ2-2, with 7 positions matching TRBD2. Trimming at V came to 2 bases and at J to 8 bases, leaving 2 bases not matched to a gene. The CDR3 spans 13 residues. Germline V CDR1 and CDR2: MNHEY, SVGAGI. CDR3 sequence (DNA): TGTGCCAGCAGTTACGCGGGGGTGGGGGAGCTGTTTTTT. This gives the protein CASSYAGVGELFF.

The gene calls are TRBV18 and TRBJ2-1; D is unclear. V gave up 6 bases and J gave up 5 bases, with 8 bases separating them. The CDR3 spans 12 residues. CDR1 is KGHSH and CDR2 is LQKENI in the germline V gene. The CDR3 is CASSLEDNEQFF. In DNA, the CDR3 is TGTGCCAGCTCTCTAGAAGACAATGAGCAGTTCTTC.

V and J are TRBV9 and TRBJ2-1, with D possibly matching TRBD2 (5 bases). V lost 4 bases and J lost 7, with 12 bases in between. Germline CDR1 is SGDLS and CDR2 is YYNGEE. The CDR3 is 13 residues long. Here the CDR3 reads CASSHNSGNEQFF. The CDR3 nucleotides are TGTGCCAGCAGCCACAACTCGGGGAATGAGCAGTTCTTC. Based on the CDR3 plus reference TRBV9 and TRBJ2-1, the full variable domain is DSGVTQTPKHLITATGQRVTLRCSPRSGDLSVYWYQQSLDQGLQFLIQYYNGEERAKGNILERFSAQQFPDLHSELNLSSLELGDSALYFCASSHNSGNEQFFGPGTRLTVL.

This clone was detected a few times. V is TRBV5-1 and J is TRBJ1-6; D is undetermined. Germline lookup yields CDR1 SGHRS and CDR2 YFSETQ. The CDR3 loop spans 16 amino acids. Trimming shortened V by 0 bases and J by 10 bases, and 17 bases separated the two germline ends. The CDR3 DNA follows: TGCGCCAGCAGCTTGGCTTTTGGTTTGGATAGCTCACCCCTCCACTTT. It translates to CASSLAFGLDSSPLHF.

This chain joins TRBV12-3 or TRBV12-4 and TRBJ1-5, with D perhaps TRBD1 (5 bases). The CDR3 runs 13 residues. CDR3 amino acids: CANPPGLGQPQHF. DNA for the CDR3: TGTGCAAACCCTCCAGGGCTCGGTCAGCCCCAGCATTTT.

The chain carries TRBV7-2 and TRBJ1-4, with D possibly being TRBD1 (5 bases). V shed 5 bases and J shed 4 bases, with 23 bases lying between them. The germline V gene has CDR1 SGHTA and CDR2 FQGNSA. The CDR3 length is 18 residues. The CDR3 region is CASSLSLFTGGINEKLFF. CDR3 DNA: TGTGCCAGCAGCCTGAGTCTGTTTACCGGGGGAATTAATGAAAAACTGTTTTTT.

V gene TRBV29-1 combines with J gene TRBJ1-2, with D tentatively TRBD1 (6 bases). Trimming stripped 3 bases from V and 6 bases from J, with 20 bases between. Germline V gene lookup returns CDR1 SQVTM and CDR2 ANQGSEA. CDR3 size: 15 residues. CDR3 region: CSVEFPAGAVDGYTF. CDR3 in DNA: TGCAGCGTTGAGTTCCCGGCAGGGGCGGTGGATGGCTACACCTTC.

The chain couples TRBV7-2 to TRBJ2-3; TRBD2 aligns across 12 bases. The ends lost 2 bases at V and 6 bases at J; junction bases unmatched: 15. The CDR3 has 19 amino acids. Per the germline V gene, CDR1 is SGHTA and CDR2 is FQGNSA. CDR3: CASSLRLAGGRGGVDTQYF. The CDR3 DNA reads as TGTGCCAGCAGCTTACGCCTAGCGGGGGGGCGAGGTGGTGTGGATACGCAGTATTTT.

V and J are TRBV18 and TRBJ2-2; a possible D gene is TRBD1 (6 bases). Trimming pared 5 bases from V and 0 bases from J, leaving 19 bases between. Germline-derived CDR1 and CDR2 are KGHSH and LQKENI. The CDR3 contains 18 residues. The CDR3: CASSGSAGAPSNTGELFF. CDR3 DNA: TGTGCCAGCTCAGGGTCGGCAGGGGCCCCATCGAACACCGGGGAGCTGTTTTTT.

This clone was observed once. The DNA of the CDR3 is TGTGCCAGCAGTGAAGTTTTCGGTAATCTTGGAGCTTTCTTT. Protein product: CASSEVFGNLGAFF. The rearrangement links TRBV6-1 to TRBJ1-1; D not resolved. V dropped 1 base and J dropped 10 bases, with 16 bases sitting between them. The CDR3 spans 14 residues. The germline gives CDR1 MNHNS, CDR2 SASEGT.

The chain uses TRBV5-4 and TRBJ2-7; D might be TRBD2 (5 bases). CDR3 length: 13 amino acids. V gave up 3 bases and J gave up 6 bases, with 13 bases separating them. CDR1 SGHNT and CDR2 YYREEE come from the germline V gene (reference sequence). CDR3 region: CASSWARGAEQYV. For the CDR3, the DNA is TGTGCCAGCAGCTGGGCACGGGGAGCCGAGCAGTACGTC.

V gene TRBV9 combines with J gene TRBJ2-3, with 9 bases identical to TRBD1. After removal of 7 bases from V and 4 bases from J, the junction contained 10 bases not matched to a gene. Germline lookup yields CDR1 SGDLS and CDR2 YYNGEE. CDR3 length: 15 residues. The CDR3 is CASRTGTGQADTQYF. The CDR3 DNA follows: TGTGCCAGCCGGACCGGGACAGGGCAAGCAGATACGCAGTATTTT. The variable domain in full, completed from reference TRBV9 and TRBJ2-3, reads DSGVTQTPKHLITATGQRVTLRCSPRSGDLSVYWYQQSLDQGLQFLIQYYNGEERAKGNILERFSAQQFPDLHSELNLSSLELGDSALYFCASRTGTGQADTQYFGPGTRLTVL.

This chain uses TRBV5-6 with TRBJ1-4; no clear D gene. Deletions cut 0 bases from V and 0 bases from J, with 9 bases between. Per the germline V gene, CDR1 is SGHDT and CDR2 is YYEEEE. This CDR3 is built from 16 residues. The CDR3 spells CASSLGHPATNEKLFF. DNA for the CDR3: TGTGCCAGCAGCTTGGGACACCCGGCAACTAATGAAAAACTGTTTTTT. The complete variable domain, with remaining parts taken from reference TRBV5-6 and TRBJ1-4, reads DAGVTQSPTHLIKTRGQQVTLRCSPKSGHDTVSWYQQALGQGPQFIFQYYEEEERQRGNFPDRFSGHQFPNYSSELNVNALLLGDSALYLCASSLGHPATNEKLFFGSGTQLSVL.

The sample holds one count of this clone. V and J are TRBV7-8 and TRBJ2-1; 9 bases fit TRBD1. Per the germline V gene, CDR1 is SGHVS and CDR2 is FQNEAQ. The trim removed 6 bases at V and 7 bases at J, leaving 10 bases unmatched. The CDR3 consists of 15 residues. The CDR3 reads CASRPMTGGGNEQFF. The CDR3 DNA sequence: TGTGCCAGCAGACCGATGACAGGGGGGGGGAATGAGCAGTTCTTC.